This TCR beta chain appears in the sequencing data of a study of cytomegalovirus exposure and HLA in healthy donors (dated by TCRdb to about 2017). Regarding the complete study: According to an earlier analysis of 587 of the donors, about 190 million T cells yielded 117 million unique TCR beta sequences and 276 Gb of sequence data. The T cell repertoires of roughly 660 subjects were profiled by immunosequencing and related to cytomegalovirus serostatus. Along with the approximately 620-subject first cohort, a separate validation cohort of about 110 different subjects was used. Every discovery cohort repertoire had been produced on one sequencing platform. Of the roughly 400 genotyped donors, about 84% fell in the genetic ancestry cluster associated with self-reported Caucasian donors. The number of typed donors differed by locus: about 629-630 for A, B, C, DRB1 and DQB1; roughly 510 for DQA1; around 610 for DPA1; and about 470 for DPB1. Rather than drawing on any new phenotypic data, the later analysis identified candidate immune exposures from TCR beta sequences and the way those sequences occurred across donors. Several DR-DQ haplotypes were treated as single units for association and clustering because of strong linkage in the cohort. Donor age, sex, ethnicity and CMV serostatus were compiled together with the repertoire data. A later genetic analysis used genome-wide SNP genotypes for about three fifths of the 666 donors, treating that subset as a discovery cohort. The study aimed to test whether cataloging public T cell receptors could reveal signatures of past pathogen exposure. Among under 450 genotyped donors of the cohort, an average of around 240,000 unique TCR beta nucleotide sequences were sequenced per donor, roughly 20% of them non-productive. Roughly 300 gigabases of sequencing data and around 85 million unique TCR sequences made up an early release that covered about 640 HLA-typed donors. To predict cytomegalovirus infection status, the study combined high-throughput TCR immunosequencing, statistical association of individual TCRs with disease status, and machine learning. An earlier analysis of around 580 of the donors used high-throughput TCR beta sequencing to judge whether each TCR beta V gene segment behaved as functional or pseudogenic. A later analysis re-analyzed previously published TCR beta repertoires from about 600 donors and added high-resolution HLA genotyping to study TCR occurrence patterns. HLA typing covered class I and class II loci at four-digit resolution. Summary of the overall study and its limitations: When HLA alleles, especially DR and DQ, strongly co-occurred, attributing TCR associations to individual alleles was difficult. According to a later analysis, parvovirus B19, influenza, CMV and Epstein-Barr virus appeared linked to several top co-occurrence clusters. Correlated functional status among segregating V segments might reflect linkage disequilibrium, but an unknown experimental factor could not be ruled out. The earlier analysis of some 540 of the donors excluded 15 to 20 rarely observed V segments, including chromosome 9 orphons, because counts were too low. An earlier analysis of 587 of the donors showed that most TCR beta V segments appeared in productive rearrangements either about 87% or about 30% of the time, which broadly matched IMGT annotations. Across donors, most TCR sequences were observed very rarely, whereas some public TCRs were present in many individuals. A cluster of highly shared sequence variants was judged likely to be a technical artifact of the sequencing pipeline. In a later analysis, the rate of TCR association differed among HLA loci, with DRB1 alleles having the most associated TCRs and HLA-C alleles having the fewest. An association between a missense DCLRE1C variant and V-gene and J-gene trimming of TCR beta chains was found in a later genetic analysis and replicated in an independent cohort. Compared with the 666-donor mean, donors in an Asian-associated ancestry cluster had fewer N-insertions in productive TCRs, according to a later genetic analysis. Presence/absence analyses assumed roughly uniform sequencing depth across donors, an assumption that may not hold. This cohort had only TCR beta chains sequenced, and the lack of alpha or paired-chain data limited which features could be detected. The classifier was reported to diagnose cytomegalovirus status with high specificity and sensitivity in both the original and validation cohorts. A further reported finding was that TCR beta sequences accurately predicted the HLA-A and HLA-B alleles for most subjects in the first cohort. A later analysis associated some 17,000 TCR beta sequences with specific HLA alleles at a false discovery rate of 0.05. Three of the identified cytomegalovirus-associated TCR beta chains were confirmed in vitro to be specific for cytomegalovirus antigens. Because HLA typing was missing for some donors at each locus, association tests included only the typed subset. Compared with equally common non-associated chains, HLA-associated TCR beta chains in a later analysis were more clonally expanded and had lower generation probabilities. A later analysis found that most CMV-associated TCR beta chains appeared HLA-restricted, with HLA associations seemingly driven largely by CMV exposure. According to the authors, the approach could potentially be generalized to other disease states and immunological phenotypes. Some IMGT-functional V segments, including TRBV6-2 and TRBV6-3, could not be distinguished by the 87-base-pair reads and were therefore excluded. The only immune exposure information available for the cohort was CMV serostatus. In the study, some 180 TCR beta chains were listed as associated with cytomegalovirus.

The cohort was made up of roughly 670 healthy bone marrow donors. Cohort members were all nominally healthy when sampled, although unrecorded immune exposures were likely present. The donor was CMV seronegative and belonged to the group of 352 seronegative cohort members. Every donor gave a peripheral blood sample, and the peripheral blood mononuclear cells from that sample were used for TCR beta sequencing. Genomic DNA extraction from the blood cell samples was performed with the Qiagen DNeasy Blood Extraction Kit. Libraries were constructed by the immunoSEQ multiplex PCR assay. For the multiplex PCR, a mixture combining 60 forward primers for TCR Vbeta segments and 13 reverse primers for TCR Jbeta segments was used. The CDR3 region of rearranged TCR beta genes was amplified from genomic DNA by a multiplex PCR assay. The amplified TCR beta libraries were sequenced on the Illumina HiSeq System as 87-base-pair reads. On the authors' methods: A later analysis counted about 80 million unique TCR beta chains across the 650 to 800 repertoires, and some 11 million of these chains were shared by at least two donors. Raw reads were error-corrected and collapsed into unique sequences by a nearest-neighbor algorithm in which closely related sequences were merged to remove PCR and sequencing errors. V, D and J gene segments were assigned by aligning CDR3 sequences to IMGT reference sequences. Each retained sequence needed at least a six-nucleotide match to both a V gene segment and a J gene segment. A rearrangement was called productive if the CDR3 had no stop codons and remained in frame with V and J, and every other rearrangement was called non-productive. Following IMGT convention, CDR3 was defined as the stretch from the second conserved V-encoded cysteine up to the conserved J-encoded phenylalanine. Sequences without an unambiguous match to a single V gene segment were excluded from the earlier analysis of a few hundred of the donors. An earlier analysis of a few hundred of the donors called V segments functional above 56.7% productive rearrangements and segregating when the between-donor standard deviation exceeded 5%. A statistical classification framework was built for diagnosing cytomegalovirus status from the catalog of TCR beta chain sequences. A later analysis assigned V and J genes by comparing TCR nucleotide sequences with IMGT/GENE-DB human TR gene sequences. In a later analysis, CDR3 sequences and most-parsimonious VDJ recombination scenarios were assigned using the TCRdist pipeline. In a later analysis, every TCR beta chain was defined by the combination of its CDR3 amino acid sequence and its V-gene family, and reads without a unique V-gene family were dropped. In a later analysis, several hundred highly shared, low-generation-probability nucleotide sequences were removed to address suspected cross-contamination and a sequencing artifact. In a later analysis, a clonal expansion index was calculated for each public chain from normalized within-repertoire ranks of inferred template counts. In a later analysis, generation probabilities were computed with a VDJ recombination model fitted to out-of-frame rearrangements, and the resulting probabilities were checked against IGoR. A later analysis scored TCR-TCR, TCR-HLA and TCR-CMV co-occurrence with hypergeometric tests, applying a repertoire-size bias correction to TCR pairs. False discovery rates were estimated in a later analysis by permuting HLA or CMV assignments 20 times. A later analysis grouped co-occurring TCRs with DBSCAN, adding TCRdist sequence similarity when clustering within HLA-allele-positive subsets. For co-occurrence clustering, repertoires with fewer than 30,000 or more than 120,000 public chains were excluded, along with about five repertoires with anomalous nucleotide sharing. The source is immuneACCESS, and TCRdb retained only in-frame sequences with V and J called. Part of the clones is not carried over; for the studies checked, unresolved V genes explain less than half of this, and the remainder is unexplained. V and J calls and clone size come straight from that table; D and trimming were deduced from the DNA. Present in this sample are approximately 140,000 clones, 65% to 85% of which were seen just once. The top ten hold approximately 1% of the sample.

The CDR3, from cysteine to phenylalanine, totals 13 residues. Only CDR3 DNA remains: 39 bases, in frame from the first base. CDR1 and CDR2 are drawn from the germline V gene: SGHTA, FQGTGA. Trimming costs V 1 base and J 5 bases, and their ends lie 6 bases apart. A single count supports this clone. Its antigen is unknown. Base qualities are not recorded, but no much larger clone differs from it by a single base. This TCR came from a man younger than 35 in good health and CMV-seronegative. Sequencing was done on a sample of PBMCs. The chain is encoded by TRBV7-3 joined to TRBJ2-1, with TRBD2 perhaps the D gene, on 6 matching bases. The CDR3 protein: CASSLSGDNEQFF. In nucleotide form, the sequence is TGTGCCAGCAGCTTAAGCGGGGACAATGAGCAGTTCTTC.